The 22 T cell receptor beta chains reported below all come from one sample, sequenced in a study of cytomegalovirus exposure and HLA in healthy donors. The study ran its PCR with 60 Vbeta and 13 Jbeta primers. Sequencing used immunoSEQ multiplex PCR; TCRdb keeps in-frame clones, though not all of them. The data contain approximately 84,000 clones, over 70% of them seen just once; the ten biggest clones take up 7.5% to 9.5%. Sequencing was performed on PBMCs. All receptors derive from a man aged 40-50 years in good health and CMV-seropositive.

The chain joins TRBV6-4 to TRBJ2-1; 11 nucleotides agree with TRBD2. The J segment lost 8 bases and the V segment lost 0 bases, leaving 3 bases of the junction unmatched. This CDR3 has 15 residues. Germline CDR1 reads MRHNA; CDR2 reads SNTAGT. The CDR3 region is CASSDSTSGSDEQFF. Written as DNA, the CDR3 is TGTGCCAGCAGTGACTCAACTAGCGGGAGTGATGAGCAGTTCTTC.

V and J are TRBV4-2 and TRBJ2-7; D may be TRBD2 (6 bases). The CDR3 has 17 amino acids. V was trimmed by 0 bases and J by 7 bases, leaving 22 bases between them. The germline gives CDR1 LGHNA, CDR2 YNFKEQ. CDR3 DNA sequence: TGTGCCAGCAGCCAAGATTGGAATAGAAAAAACGCGGGGGAGCAGTACTTC. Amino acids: CASSQDWNRKNAGEQYF.

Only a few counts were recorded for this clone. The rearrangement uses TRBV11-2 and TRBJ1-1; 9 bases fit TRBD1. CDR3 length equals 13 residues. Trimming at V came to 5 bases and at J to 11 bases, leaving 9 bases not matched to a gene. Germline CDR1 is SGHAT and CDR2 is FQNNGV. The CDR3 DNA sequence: TGTGCCAGCAGCCTCGGACAGGGGAGTTTGGCTTTCTTT. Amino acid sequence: CASSLGQGSLAFF.

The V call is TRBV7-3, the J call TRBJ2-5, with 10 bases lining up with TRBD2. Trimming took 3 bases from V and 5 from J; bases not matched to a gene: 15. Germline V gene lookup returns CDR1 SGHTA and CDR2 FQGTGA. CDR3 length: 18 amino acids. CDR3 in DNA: TGTGCCAGCAGCTTGATGGGACCTAGCGGGAGTGGGAAGGAGACCCAGTACTTC. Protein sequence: CASSLMGPSGSGKETQYF.

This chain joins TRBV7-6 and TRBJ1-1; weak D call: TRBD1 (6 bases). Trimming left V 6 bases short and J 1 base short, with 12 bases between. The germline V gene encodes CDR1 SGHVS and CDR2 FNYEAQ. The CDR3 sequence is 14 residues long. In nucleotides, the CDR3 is TGTGCCAGCAGTCCGGGACATACGAACACTGAAGCTTTCTTT. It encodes CASSPGHTNTEAFF. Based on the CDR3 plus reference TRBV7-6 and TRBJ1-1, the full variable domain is GAGVSQSPRYKVTKRGQDVALRCDPISGHVSLYWYRQALGQGPEFLTYFNYEAQQDKSGLPNDRFSAERPEGSISTLTIQRTEQRDSAMYRCASSPGHTNTEAFFGQGTRLTVV.

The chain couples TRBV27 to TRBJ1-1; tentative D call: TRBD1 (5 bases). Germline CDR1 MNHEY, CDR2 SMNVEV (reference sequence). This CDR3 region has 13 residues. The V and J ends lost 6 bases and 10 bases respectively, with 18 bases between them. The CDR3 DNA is TGTGCCAGCAGCCTCACCCGACAGTTGGGAGCTTTCTTT. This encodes CASSLTRQLGAFF.

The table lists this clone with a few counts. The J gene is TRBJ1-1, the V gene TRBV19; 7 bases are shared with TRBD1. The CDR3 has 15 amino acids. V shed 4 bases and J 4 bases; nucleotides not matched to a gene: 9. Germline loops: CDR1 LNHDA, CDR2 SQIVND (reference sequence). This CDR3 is CASSTNRGAGTEAFF. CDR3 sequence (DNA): TGTGCCAGTAGTACGAACAGGGGAGCGGGCACTGAAGCTTTCTTT.

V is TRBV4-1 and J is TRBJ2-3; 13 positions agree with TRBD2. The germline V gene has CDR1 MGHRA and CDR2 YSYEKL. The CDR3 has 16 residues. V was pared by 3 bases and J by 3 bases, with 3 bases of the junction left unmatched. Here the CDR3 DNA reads TGCGCCAGCAGCCAGACTAGCGGGGGGTCAACAGATACGCAGTATTTT. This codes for CASSQTSGGSTDTQYF.

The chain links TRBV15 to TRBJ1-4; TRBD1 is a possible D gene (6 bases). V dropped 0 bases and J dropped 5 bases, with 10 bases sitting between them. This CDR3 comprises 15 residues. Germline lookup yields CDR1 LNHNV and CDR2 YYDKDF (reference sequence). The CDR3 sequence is CATSRDWQGNEKLFF. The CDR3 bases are TGTGCCACCAGCAGAGATTGGCAGGGGAATGAAAAACTGTTTTTT.

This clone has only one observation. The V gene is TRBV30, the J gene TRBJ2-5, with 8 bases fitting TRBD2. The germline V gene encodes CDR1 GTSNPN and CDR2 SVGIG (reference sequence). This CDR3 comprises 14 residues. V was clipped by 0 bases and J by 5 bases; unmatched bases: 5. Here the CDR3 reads CAWSVFGGAETQYF. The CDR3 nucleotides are TGTGCCTGGAGTGTATTCGGGGGGGCGGAGACCCAGTACTTC.

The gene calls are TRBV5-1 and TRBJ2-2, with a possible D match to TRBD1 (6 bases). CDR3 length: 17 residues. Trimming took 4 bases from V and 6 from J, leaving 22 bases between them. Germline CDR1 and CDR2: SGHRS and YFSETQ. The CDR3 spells CASSPSLQGWSAGELFF. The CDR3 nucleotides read TGCGCCAGCAGCCCTTCCTTACAGGGATGGAGTGCCGGGGAGCTGTTTTTT.

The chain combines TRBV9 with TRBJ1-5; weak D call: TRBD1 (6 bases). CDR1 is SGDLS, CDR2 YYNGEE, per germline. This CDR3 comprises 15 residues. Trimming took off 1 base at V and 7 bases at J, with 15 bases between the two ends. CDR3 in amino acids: CASSVNTGQGQPQHF. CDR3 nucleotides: TGTGCCAGCAGCGTAAATACAGGGCAGGGGCAGCCCCAGCATTTT. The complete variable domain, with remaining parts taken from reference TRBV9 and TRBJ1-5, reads DSGVTQTPKHLITATGQRVTLRCSPRSGDLSVYWYQQSLDQGLQFLIQYYNGEERAKGNILERFSAQQFPDLHSELNLSSLELGDSALYFCASSVNTGQGQPQHFGDGTRLSIL.

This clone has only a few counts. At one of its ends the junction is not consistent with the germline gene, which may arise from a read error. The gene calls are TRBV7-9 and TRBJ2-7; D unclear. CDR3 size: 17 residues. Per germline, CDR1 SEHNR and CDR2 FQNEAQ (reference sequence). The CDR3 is CSSSPRSVQANNYEQYF. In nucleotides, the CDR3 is TGTTCCAGCAGCCCCCGTTCTGTCCAGGCGAACAACTACGAGCAGTACTTC.

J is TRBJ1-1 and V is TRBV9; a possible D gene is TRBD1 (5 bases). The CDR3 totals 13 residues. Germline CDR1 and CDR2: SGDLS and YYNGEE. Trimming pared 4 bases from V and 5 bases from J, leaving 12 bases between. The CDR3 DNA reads TGTGCCAGCAGCTCCAGGGTCGGTACTGAAGCTTTCTTT. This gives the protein CASSSRVGTEAFF.

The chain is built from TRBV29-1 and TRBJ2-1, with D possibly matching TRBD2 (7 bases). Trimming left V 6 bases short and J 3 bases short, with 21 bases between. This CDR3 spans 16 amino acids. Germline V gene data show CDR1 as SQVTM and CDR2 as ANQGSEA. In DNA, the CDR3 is TGCAGCGTCCATAACAGGGAGGGCCGGGTCTACAATGAGCAGTTCTTC. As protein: CSVHNREGRVYNEQFF.

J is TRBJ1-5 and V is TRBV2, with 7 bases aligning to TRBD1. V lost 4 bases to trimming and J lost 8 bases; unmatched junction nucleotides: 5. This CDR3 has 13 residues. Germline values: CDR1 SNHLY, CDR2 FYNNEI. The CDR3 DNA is TGTGCCAGCAGTGTTTCAGGGGGGAAGCCCCAGCATTTT. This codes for CASSVSGGKPQHF.

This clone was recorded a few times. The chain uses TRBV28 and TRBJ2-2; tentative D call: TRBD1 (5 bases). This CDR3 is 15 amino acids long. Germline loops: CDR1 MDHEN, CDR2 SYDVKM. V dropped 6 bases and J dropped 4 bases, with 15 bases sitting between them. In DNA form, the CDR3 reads TGTGCCAGCAGCCCCCCTCCTGGGGCCACCGGGGAGCTGTTTTTT. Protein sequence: CASSPPPGATGELFF.

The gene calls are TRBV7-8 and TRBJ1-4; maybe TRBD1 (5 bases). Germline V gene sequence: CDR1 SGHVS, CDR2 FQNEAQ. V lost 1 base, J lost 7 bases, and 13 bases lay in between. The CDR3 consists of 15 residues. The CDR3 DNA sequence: TGTGCCAGCAGCTTAGGGGCGGGGGTCGGTGAAAAACTGTTTTTT. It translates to CASSLGAGVGEKLFF.

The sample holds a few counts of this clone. CDR3 nucleotide sequence: TGTGCCAGCAGCGACCTGGACAGGGGGAACACTGAAGCTTTCTTT. Protein product: CASSDLDRGNTEAFF. The chain employs TRBV28 and TRBJ1-1, with 9 bases lining up with TRBD1. This CDR3 comprises 15 residues. V lost 6 bases and J lost 1; bases outside the gene matches: 6. CDR1 is MDHEN and CDR2 is SYDVKM in the germline V gene.

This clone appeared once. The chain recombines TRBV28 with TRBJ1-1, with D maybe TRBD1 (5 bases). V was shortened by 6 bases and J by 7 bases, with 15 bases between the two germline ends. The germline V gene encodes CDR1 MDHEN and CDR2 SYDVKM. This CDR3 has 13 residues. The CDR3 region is CASRGTPKDEAFF. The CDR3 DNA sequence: TGTGCCAGCAGGGGGACTCCTAAAGATGAAGCTTTCTTT.

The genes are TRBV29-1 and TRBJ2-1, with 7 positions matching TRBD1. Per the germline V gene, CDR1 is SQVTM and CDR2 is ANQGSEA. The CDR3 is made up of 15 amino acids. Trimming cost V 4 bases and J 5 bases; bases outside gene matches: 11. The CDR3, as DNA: TGCAGCGTTGCGCCCGGGACAGATTTCAACAATGAGCAGTTCTTC. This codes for CSVAPGTDFNNEQFF.

This CDR3 reads CASSIGGQFSNQPQHF. Written as DNA, the CDR3 is TGTGCCAGTAGTATAGGAGGCCAGTTTAGCAATCAGCCCCAGCATTTT. The V gene is TRBV19, the J gene TRBJ1-5; D not resolved. CDR3 size: 16 residues. V was cut by 1 base and J by 0 bases, with 10 bases left in between. Germline V gene lookup returns CDR1 LNHDA and CDR2 SQIVND (reference sequence).